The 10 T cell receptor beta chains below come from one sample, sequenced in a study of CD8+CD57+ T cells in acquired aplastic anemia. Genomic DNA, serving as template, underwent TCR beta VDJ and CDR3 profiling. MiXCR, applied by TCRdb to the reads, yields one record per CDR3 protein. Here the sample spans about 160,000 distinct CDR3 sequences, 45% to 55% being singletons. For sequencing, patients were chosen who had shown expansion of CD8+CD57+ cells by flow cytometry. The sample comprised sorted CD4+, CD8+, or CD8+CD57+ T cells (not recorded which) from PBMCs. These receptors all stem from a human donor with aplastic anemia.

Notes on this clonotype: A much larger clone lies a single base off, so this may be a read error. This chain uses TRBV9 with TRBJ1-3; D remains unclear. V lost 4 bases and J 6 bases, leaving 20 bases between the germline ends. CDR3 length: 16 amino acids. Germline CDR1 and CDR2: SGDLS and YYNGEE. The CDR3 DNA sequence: TGTGCCAGCAGCCCGGGGTCAGCTTCGGCTGAAAACACCATATATTTT. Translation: CASSPGSASAENTIYF.

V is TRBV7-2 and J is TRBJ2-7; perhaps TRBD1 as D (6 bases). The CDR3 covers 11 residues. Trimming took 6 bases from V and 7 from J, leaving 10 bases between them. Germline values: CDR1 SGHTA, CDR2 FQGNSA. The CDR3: CASRNQGEQYF. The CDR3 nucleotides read TGTGCCAGCAGAAATCAGGGGGAGCAGTACTTC. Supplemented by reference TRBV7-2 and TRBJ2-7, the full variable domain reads GAGVSQSPSNKVTEKGKDVELRCDPISGHTALYWYRQSLGQGLEFLIYFQGNSAPDKSGLPSDRFSAERTGGSVSTLTIQRTQQEDSAVYLCASRNQGEQYFGPGTRLTVT.

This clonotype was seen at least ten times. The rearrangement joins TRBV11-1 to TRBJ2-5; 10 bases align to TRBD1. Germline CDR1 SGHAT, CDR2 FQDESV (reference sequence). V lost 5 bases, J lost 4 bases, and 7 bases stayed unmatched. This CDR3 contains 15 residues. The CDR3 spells CASSPRDRGGETQYF. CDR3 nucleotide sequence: TGTGCCAGCAGCCCGCGGGACAGGGGAGGAGAGACCCAGTACTTC. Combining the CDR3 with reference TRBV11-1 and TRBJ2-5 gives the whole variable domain EAEVAQSPRYKITEKSQAVAFWCDPISGHATLYWYRQILGQGPELLVQFQDESVVDDSQLPKDRFSAERLKGVDSTLKIQPAELGDSAMYLCASSPRDRGGETQYFGPGTRLLVL.

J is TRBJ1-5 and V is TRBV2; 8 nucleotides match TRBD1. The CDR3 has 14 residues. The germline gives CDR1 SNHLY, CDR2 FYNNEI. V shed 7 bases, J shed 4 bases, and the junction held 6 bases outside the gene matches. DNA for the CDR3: TGTGCCAGCAACAAGGACAGGGTTAATCAGCCCCAGCATTTT. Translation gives CASNKDRVNQPQHF.

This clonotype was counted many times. CDR3 region: CASSPRRGPNGRDTEAFF. The CDR3 DNA reads as TGTGCCAGCAGCCCTAGGAGGGGACCTAATGGGAGGGACACTGAAGCTTTCTTT. This chain links TRBV13 with TRBJ1-1; maybe TRBD1 (5 bases). The CDR3 totals 18 residues. V lost 5 bases, J lost 3 bases, and 25 bases lay in between. Germline CDR1 PRHDT, CDR2 FYEKMQ (reference sequence).

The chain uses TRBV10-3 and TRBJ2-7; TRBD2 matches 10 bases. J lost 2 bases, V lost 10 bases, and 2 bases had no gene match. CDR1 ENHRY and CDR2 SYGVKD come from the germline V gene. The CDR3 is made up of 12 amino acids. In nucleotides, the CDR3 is TGTGCCACCCTAGCGGGGGCCTACGAGCAGTACTTC. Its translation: CATLAGAYEQYF.

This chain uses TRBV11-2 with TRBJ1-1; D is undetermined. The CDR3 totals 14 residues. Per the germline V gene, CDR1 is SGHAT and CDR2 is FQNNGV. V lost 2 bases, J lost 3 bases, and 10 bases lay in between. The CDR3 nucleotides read TGTGCCAGCAGCTTATCGCTGGGATACACTGAAGCTTTCTTT. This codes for CASSLSLGYTEAFF. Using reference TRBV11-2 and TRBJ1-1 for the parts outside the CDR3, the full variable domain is EAGVAQSPRYKIIEKRQSVAFWCNPISGHATLYWYQQILGQGPKLLIQFQNNGVVDDSQLPKDRFSAERLKGVDSTLKIQPAKLEDSAVYLCASSLSLGYTEAFFGQGTRLTVV.

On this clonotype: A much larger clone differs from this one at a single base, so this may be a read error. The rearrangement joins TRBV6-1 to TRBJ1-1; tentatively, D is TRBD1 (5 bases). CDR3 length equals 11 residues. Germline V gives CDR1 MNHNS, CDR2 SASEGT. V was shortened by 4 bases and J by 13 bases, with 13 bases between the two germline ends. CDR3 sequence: CASSGGGGVFF. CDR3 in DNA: TGTGCCAGCAGTGGTGGGGGTGGAGTTTTCTTT.

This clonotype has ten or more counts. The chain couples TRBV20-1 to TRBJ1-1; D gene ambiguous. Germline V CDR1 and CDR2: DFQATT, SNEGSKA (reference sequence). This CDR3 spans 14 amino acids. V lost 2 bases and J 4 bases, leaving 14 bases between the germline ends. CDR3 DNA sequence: TGCAGTGCTAGAACCCGATTGGAAGGCACTGAAGCTTTCTTT. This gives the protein CSARTRLEGTEAFF.

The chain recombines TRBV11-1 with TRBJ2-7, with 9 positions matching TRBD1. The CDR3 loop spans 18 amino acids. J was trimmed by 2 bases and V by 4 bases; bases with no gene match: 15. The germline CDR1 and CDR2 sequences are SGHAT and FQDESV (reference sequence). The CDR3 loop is CASSSVWDRATLTYEQYF. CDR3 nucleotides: TGTGCCAGCAGCTCGGTCTGGGACAGGGCAACTTTGACCTACGAGCAGTACTTC.